Below are 8 T cell receptor beta chains sequenced from a single sample in a study of cytomegalovirus exposure and HLA in healthy donors. PCR amplification relied on 60 Vbeta primers (plus 13 Jbeta primers). The protocol was immunoSEQ multiplex PCR, while the TCRdb copy is restricted to in-frame clones and leaves out a portion. This sample's table reports under 120,000 clones. The sample was PBMCs. The receptors here all came from a man aged 50-59 years in good health and CMV-seronegative.

The chain employs TRBV4-2 and TRBJ2-1; D may be TRBD2 (5 bases). This CDR3 region has 17 residues. Per the germline V gene, CDR1 is LGHNA and CDR2 is YNFKEQ. Between the trimmed V and J ends, which lost 0 bases and 2 bases, there was a span of 14 bases. The CDR3 here is CASSQDPAGNAYNEQFF. The CDR3 nucleotides read TGTGCCAGCAGCCAAGATCCGGCCGGGAACGCCTACAATGAGCAGTTCTTC.

This chain uses TRBV27 with TRBJ2-3; D is perhaps TRBD1 (6 bases). The germline V and J ends were trimmed by 0 bases and 5 bases, with 9 bases remaining between them. The CDR3 loop spans 14 amino acids. Germline CDR1 is MNHEY and CDR2 is SMNVEV (reference sequence). This CDR3 reads CASSLSAGVDTQYF. The DNA of the CDR3 is TGTGCCAGCAGTTTATCGGCAGGGGTAGATACGCAGTATTTT.

This chain links TRBV19 with TRBJ1-1, with D uncertain. Germline V gene data show CDR1 as LNHDA and CDR2 as SQIVND (reference sequence). Trimming left V 2 bases short and J 5 bases short, with 15 bases between. This CDR3 contains 15 residues. In nucleotides, the CDR3 is TGTGCCAGTAGTATATCCCCCCCCGGAGGGACTGAAGCTTTCTTT. Translation gives CASSISPPGGTEAFF.

J is TRBJ2-5 and V is TRBV10-1, with TRBD2 matching over 9 bases. The CDR3 covers 14 residues. V was clipped by 4 bases and J by 4 bases; unmatched bases: 4. Germline V lookup: CDR1 WNHNN, CDR2 SYGVQD (reference sequence). The chain's CDR3 is CASSASGDRETQYF. The CDR3 DNA reads as TGCGCCAGCAGTGCTAGCGGGGACCGAGAGACCCAGTACTTC.

The chain combines TRBV15 with TRBJ2-7; D possibly corresponds to TRBD2 (5 bases). In germline, CDR1 is LNHNV, CDR2 YYDKDF (reference sequence). The V end was cut by 0 bases, the J end by 3 bases, with 15 bases between. This CDR3 is 16 amino acids long. CDR3 residues: CATSRDSGRGFYEQYF. The CDR3 DNA follows: TGTGCCACCAGCAGAGATTCAGGCCGGGGTTTCTACGAGCAGTACTTC.

The rearrangement links TRBV6-5 to TRBJ2-7, with D maybe TRBD2 (7 bases). V was pared by 5 bases and J by 4 bases, with 15 bases between. The germline V gene encodes CDR1 MNHEY and CDR2 SVGAGI. This CDR3 region has 14 residues. CDR3 sequence: CASSETGGGYEQYF. For the CDR3, the DNA is TGTGCCAGCAGTGAGACGGGGGGCGGGTACGAGCAGTACTTC.

The chain joins TRBV7-6 to TRBJ1-1; TRBD1 agrees at 8 bases. Germline V gene data show CDR1 as SGHVS and CDR2 as FNYEAQ. V lost 2 bases, J lost 3 bases, and 8 bases stayed unmatched. The CDR3 spans 16 residues. The CDR3 sequence is CASSLFSRGLDTEAFF. The CDR3 nucleotides read TGTGCCAGCAGCTTATTTTCCAGGGGGCTAGACACTGAAGCTTTCTTT.

The chain employs TRBV6-1 and TRBJ2-5; D possibly corresponds to TRBD2 (6 bases). The CDR3 is made up of 14 amino acids. Germline V gene data show CDR1 as MNHNS and CDR2 as SASEGT. V gave up 0 bases and J gave up 4 bases, with 9 bases separating them. The CDR3 loop reads CASSEAVGGETQYF. In DNA, the CDR3 is TGTGCCAGCAGTGAAGCGGTGGGAGGAGAGACCCAGTACTTC.